A single T cell receptor (beta chain) is shown here with its context. Data came from immunoSEQ multiplex PCR; TCRdb stores just in-frame clones and leaves some out. The sample carries around 90,000 clones, 80% recorded once. The data derive from a study of blood T cell repertoires in COVID-19. The wider study: Specimens from acute and convalescent COVID-19 originated in the United States, Italy and Spain. T cells, B-cell-depleted T cells, or PBMCs supplied cDNA or gDNA.

V gave up 4 bases and J gave up 7 bases; unmatched junction bases: 11. CDR3 length: 17 residues. Germline V gene data show CDR1 as SGHDT and CDR2 as YYEEEE. The receptor was isolated from a human donor in a cohort sampled during active COVID-19. The genes are TRBV5-6 and TRBJ2-3; 14 bases align to TRBD2. What was sequenced was peripheral blood. CDR3 bases: TGTGCCAGCAGCCGGTCGTCGGGACTAGCGGGAGCCAATACGCAGTATTTT. Translated, it gives CASSRSSGLAGANTQYF. Based on the CDR3 plus reference TRBV5-6 and TRBJ2-3, the full variable domain is DAGVTQSPTHLIKTRGQQVTLRCSPKSGHDTVSWYQQALGQGPQFIFQYYEEEERQRGNFPDRFSGHQFPNYSSELNVNALLLGDSALYLCASSRSSGLAGANTQYFGPGTRLTVL.